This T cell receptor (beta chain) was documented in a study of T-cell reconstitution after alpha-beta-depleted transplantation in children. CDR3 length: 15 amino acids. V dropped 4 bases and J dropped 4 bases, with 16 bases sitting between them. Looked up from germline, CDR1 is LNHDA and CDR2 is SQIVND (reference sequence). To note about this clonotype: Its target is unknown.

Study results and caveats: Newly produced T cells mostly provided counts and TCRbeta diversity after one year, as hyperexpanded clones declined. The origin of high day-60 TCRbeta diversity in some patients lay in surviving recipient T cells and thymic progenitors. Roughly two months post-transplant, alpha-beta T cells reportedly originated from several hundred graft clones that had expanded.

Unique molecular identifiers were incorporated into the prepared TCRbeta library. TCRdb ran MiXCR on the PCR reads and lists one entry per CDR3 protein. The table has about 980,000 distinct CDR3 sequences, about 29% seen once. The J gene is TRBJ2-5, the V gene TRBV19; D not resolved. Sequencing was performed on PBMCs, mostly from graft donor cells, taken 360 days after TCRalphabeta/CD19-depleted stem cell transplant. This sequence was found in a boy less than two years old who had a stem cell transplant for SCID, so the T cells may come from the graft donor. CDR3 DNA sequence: TGTGCCAGTAGTAGACATTCTCCCGGCGGAGAGACCCAGTACTTC. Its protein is CASSRHSPGGETQYF.